The T cell receptor (beta chain) under discussion was sequenced for a study of tumor-infiltrating lymphocytes in primary liver carcinoma. The template, around 540 ng total RNA, yielded TCR beta cDNA made with a constant-region primer. Each TCR beta library was derived from three nested multiplex PCR rounds that employed slightly modified ARM-PCR. TCRdb reprocessed the multiplex PCR reads via MiXCR and lists one record per CDR3 protein. The sample lists 190,000 or so distinct CDR3 sequences; about 65% were seen once. Unsorted whole blood served as the source of blood RNA, and germline DNA was extracted as well. Remarks on this clonotype: Sequence at one end of the junction differs from germline and may be a read error.

This TCR was recovered from a woman aged 60 to 75 with primary liver carcinoma and hepatitis B virus infection. The sequenced sample consisted of peripheral blood.

The CDR3 DNA reads TGTGCCAGCAGCTTGGCCCAGAGAAGGAGAACTGAAGCTTCCTTT. It yields the protein CASSLAQRRRTEASF. The rearrangement links TRBV5-6 to TRBJ1-1; D ambiguous. The V gene's germline CDR1 is SGHDT and CDR2 YYEEEE. The CDR3 has 15 amino acids.